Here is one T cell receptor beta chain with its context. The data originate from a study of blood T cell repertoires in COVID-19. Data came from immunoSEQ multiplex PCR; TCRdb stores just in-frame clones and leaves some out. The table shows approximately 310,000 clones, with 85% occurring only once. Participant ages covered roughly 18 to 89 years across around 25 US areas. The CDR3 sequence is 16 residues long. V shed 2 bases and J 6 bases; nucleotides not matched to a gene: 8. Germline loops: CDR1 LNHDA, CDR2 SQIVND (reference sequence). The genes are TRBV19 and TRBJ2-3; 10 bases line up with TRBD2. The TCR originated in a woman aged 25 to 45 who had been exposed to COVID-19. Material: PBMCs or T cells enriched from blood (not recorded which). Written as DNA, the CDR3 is TGTGCCAGTAGTATAACTTTAGCGGGAGGCGGGGATACGCAGTATTTT. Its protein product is CASSITLAGGGDTQYF.